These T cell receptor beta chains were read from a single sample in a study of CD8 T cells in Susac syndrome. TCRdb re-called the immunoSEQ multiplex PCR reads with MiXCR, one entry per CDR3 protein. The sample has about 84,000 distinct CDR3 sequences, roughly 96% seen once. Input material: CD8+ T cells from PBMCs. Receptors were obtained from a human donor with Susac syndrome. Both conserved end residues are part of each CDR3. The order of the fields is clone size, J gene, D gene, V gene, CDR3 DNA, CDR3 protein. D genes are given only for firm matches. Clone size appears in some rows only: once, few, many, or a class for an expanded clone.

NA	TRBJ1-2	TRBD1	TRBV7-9	TGTGCCAGCAGCTTAGGGACAGGCTACTATGGCTACACCTTC	CASSLGTGYYGYTF
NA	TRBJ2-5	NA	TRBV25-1	TGTGCCAGCAGTCAGCACCGGTTCCAAGAGACCCAGTACTTC	CASSQHRFQETQYF
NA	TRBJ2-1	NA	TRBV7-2	TGTGCCAGCAGCTTAGAGGTGAACAATGAGCAGTTCTTC	CASSLEVNNEQFF
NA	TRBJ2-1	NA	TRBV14	TGTGCCAGCAGCCCAGGGGAGGCGGGGGCCACGAATGAGCAGTTCTTC	CASSPGEAGATNEQFF
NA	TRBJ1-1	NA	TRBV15	TGTGCCACCAGCAGTGAGGGGGGCCCTGAAGCTTTCTTT	CATSSEGGPEAFF
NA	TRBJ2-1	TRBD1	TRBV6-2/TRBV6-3	TGTGCCAGCAGCGCCTGGACAGGGAGCGGCAATGAGCAGTTCTTC	CASSAWTGSGNEQFF
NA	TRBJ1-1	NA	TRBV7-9	TGTGCCAGCAGCTTAGAGGGCAGCTTGAACACTGAAGCTTTCTTT	CASSLEGSLNTEAFF
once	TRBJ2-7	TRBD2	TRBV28	TGTGCCAGCAATGGAGCGGGACGTCCCAGTGAGCAGTACTTC	CASNGAGRPSEQYF
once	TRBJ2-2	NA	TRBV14	TGTGCCAGCAGCCAAGGCACTAGCACTGCCGGGGAGCTGTTTTTT	CASSQGTSTAGELFF
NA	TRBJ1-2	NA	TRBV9	TGTGCCAGCAGCGGGCTTCTCAGGGGAAGTGGCTACACCTTC	CASSGLLRGSGYTF
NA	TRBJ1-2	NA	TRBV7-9	TGTGCCAGCAGGTTGGACGGCAACTATGGCTACACCTTC	CASRLDGNYGYTF
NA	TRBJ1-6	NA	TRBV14	TGTGCCAGCAGCCAAGACGGAACGGACTTATGGAATTCACCCCTCCACTTT	CASSQDGTDLWNSPLHF
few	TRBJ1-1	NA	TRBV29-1	TGCAGCGTTGATAGGGGCACTGAAGCTTTCTTT	CSVDRGTEAFF
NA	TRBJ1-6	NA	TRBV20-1	TGCAGTGCTAGAGCTGCCGGAACCTTCGATAATTCACCCCTCCACTTT	CSARAAGTFDNSPLHF
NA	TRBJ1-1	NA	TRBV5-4	TGTGCCAGCAGCTCAGGAGGGATCACTGAAGCTTTCTTT	CASSSGGITEAFF
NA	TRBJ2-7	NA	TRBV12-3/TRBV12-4	TGTGCCAGCAGTTTCTGGGGAGGCGCCTCCTACGAGCAGTACTTC	CASSFWGGASYEQYF
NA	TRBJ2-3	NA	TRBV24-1	TGTGCCACCAGTGATTTGTCGCGGGATACGCAGTATTTT	CATSDLSRDTQYF
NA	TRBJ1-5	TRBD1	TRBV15	TGTGCCACCAGCAGCAGGGGGCTTAACCAGCCCCAGCATTTT	CATSSRGLNQPQHF
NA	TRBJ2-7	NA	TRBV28	TGTGCCAGCACCTCGGACGGGGCTTCCTACGAGCAGTACTTC	CASTSDGASYEQYF
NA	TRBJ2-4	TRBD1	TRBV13	TGTGCCAGCAGCACCCCCGGGACAGGGAGTGGAAACATTCAGTACTTC	CASSTPGTGSGNIQYF
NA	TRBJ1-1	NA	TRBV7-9	TGTGCCACCGCTAGGGGTGGGGCCTTGGATGAAGCTTTCTTT	CATARGGALDEAFF
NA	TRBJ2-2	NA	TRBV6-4	TGTGCCAGCAGCGAAGCCGAGGACACCGGGGAGCTGTTTTTT	CASSEAEDTGELFF
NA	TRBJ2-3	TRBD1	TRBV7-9	TGTGCCAGCAGCCCGCGGACAGGGGGTACAGATACGCAGTATTTT	CASSPRTGGTDTQYF
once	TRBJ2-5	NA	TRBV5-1	TGCGCCAGCAGCTCTAAACCAACCGGCAGTGTACAAGAGACCCAGTACTTC	CASSSKPTGSVQETQYF
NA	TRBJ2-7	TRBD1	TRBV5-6	TGTGCCAGCAGCTTGGGGACAGGGGACCACGAGCAGTACTTC	CASSLGTGDHEQYF
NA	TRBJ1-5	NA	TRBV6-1	TGTGCCAGCAGTGAAATGGGGAATCAGCCCCAGCATTTT	CASSEMGNQPQHF
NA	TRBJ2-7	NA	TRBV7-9	TGTGCCAGCAGCCCCAGGTGGCAGATAACCTCTTACGAGCAGTACTTC	CASSPRWQITSYEQYF
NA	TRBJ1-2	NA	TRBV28	TGTGCCAGCTCATTTTCTTCGGGTTACTATGGCTACACCTTC	CASSFSSGYYGYTF
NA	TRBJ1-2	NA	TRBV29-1	TGCAGCGTCCCCGGAGAAGGGGGCTACACCTTC	CSVPGEGGYTF
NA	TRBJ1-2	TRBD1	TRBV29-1	TGCAGTTTTAGGGGGCGGGATGGCTACACCTTC	CSFRGRDGYTF
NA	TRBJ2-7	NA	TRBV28	TGTGCCAGCAGCTCCGGCGTGAGATCGTCCTACGAGCAGTACTTC	CASSSGVRSSYEQYF
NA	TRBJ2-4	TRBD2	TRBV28	TGTGCCAGCACCCTAGTTTCGGACGGGGGGGACAAAAACATTCAGTACTTC	CASTLVSDGGDKNIQYF
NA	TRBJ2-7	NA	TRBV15	TGTGCCACCAGCAGAGGGGTAGCCTACGAGCAGTACTTC	CATSRGVAYEQYF
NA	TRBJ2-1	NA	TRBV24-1	TGTGCCACCTCCGGACAGAGTTACAATGAGCAGTTCTTC	CATSGQSYNEQFF
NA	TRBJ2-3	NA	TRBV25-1	TGTGCCAGCAGTGAATGGATCACAGATACGCAGTATTTT	CASSEWITDTQYF
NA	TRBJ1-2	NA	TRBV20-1	TGCAGTGCTACTCGGCAGGATGACTATGGCTACACCTTC	CSATRQDDYGYTF
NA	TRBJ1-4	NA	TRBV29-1	TGCAGCGTCCGGGGAGGGATAGATGAAAAACTGTTTTTT	CSVRGGIDEKLFF
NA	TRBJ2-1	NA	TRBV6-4	TGTGCCAGCAGTGACAGAGTCGCTAGCGGTCCAGGGGTGCAGTTCTTC	CASSDRVASGPGVQFF
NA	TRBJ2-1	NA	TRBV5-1	TGCGCCAGCAGGTCTCCCTTCGAGGCCAACACTGAGCAGTTCTTC	CASRSPFEANTEQFF
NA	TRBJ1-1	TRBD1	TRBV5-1	TGCGCCAGCAGTTACAGGGGAGGGAACACTGAAGCTTTCTTT	CASSYRGGNTEAFF
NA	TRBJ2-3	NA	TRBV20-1	TGCAGTGCTAGAGATCTTCCTAGCGCGTACACAGATACGCAGTATTTT	CSARDLPSAYTDTQYF
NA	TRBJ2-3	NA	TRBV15	TGTGCCACCAGCCCCTCACAAGATACGCAGTATTTT	CATSPSQDTQYF
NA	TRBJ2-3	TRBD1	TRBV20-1	TGCAGTGCTGATGACAGGGGGATCGGGGCAGATACGCAGTATTTT	CSADDRGIGADTQYF
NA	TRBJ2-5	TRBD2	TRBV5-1	TGCGCCAGCAGCAACGGACTAGCGGACAAAGAGACCCAGTACTTC	CASSNGLADKETQYF
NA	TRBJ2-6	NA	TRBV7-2	TGTGCCAGCAGCTTAACCCCTAGACCCGGTGGGGCCAACGTCCTGACTTTC	CASSLTPRPGGANVLTF
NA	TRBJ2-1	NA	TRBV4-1	TGCGCCAGCAGCCAAGATGAGGGGGAAGGCAATGAGCAGTTCTTC	CASSQDEGEGNEQFF
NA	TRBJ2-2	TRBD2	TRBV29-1	TGCAGCGCTGAGGGCCTAGCGGGGCCCAAGGGGAACACCGGGGAGCTGTTTTTT	CSAEGLAGPKGNTGELFF
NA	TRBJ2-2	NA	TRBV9	TGTGCCAGCAGCCCTTACCCTCCTCTTGCGGCAGGCAACACCGGGGAGCTGTTTTTT	CASSPYPPLAAGNTGELFF
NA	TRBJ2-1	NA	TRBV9	TGTGCCAGCAGCGACAGTGACCTTTACAATGAGCAGTTCTTC	CASSDSDLYNEQFF
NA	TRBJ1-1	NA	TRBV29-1	TGCAGCGTTATTGACGGAATCCCTGAAGCTTTCTTT	CSVIDGIPEAFF
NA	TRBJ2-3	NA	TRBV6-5	TGTGCCAGCAGTAAAGGGTACACAGATACGCAGTATTTT	CASSKGYTDTQYF
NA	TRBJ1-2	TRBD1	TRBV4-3	TGCGCCAGCAGCCAGGGACAGTGGTACACCTTC	CASSQGQWYTF
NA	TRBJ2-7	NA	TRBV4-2	TGTGCCAGCAGCCAAGGACTAGAAAACTACGAGCAGTACTTC	CASSQGLENYEQYF
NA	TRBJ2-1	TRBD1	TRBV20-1	TGCAGTGCGTACCCCCGGACAGGGAACGCCTACAATGAGCAGTTCTTC	CSAYPRTGNAYNEQFF
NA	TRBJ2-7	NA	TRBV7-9	TGTGCCAGCAGGCTAGACAGTGACGAGCAGTACTTC	CASRLDSDEQYF
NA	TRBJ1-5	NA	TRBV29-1	TGCAGCGTGCAGATGACAGGTAGCAATCAGCCCCAGCATTTT	CSVQMTGSNQPQHF
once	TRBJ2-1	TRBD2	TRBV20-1	TGCAGTGCCGAAACTAGCGGGAGGGCTCGTGAGCAGTTCTTC	CSAETSGRAREQFF
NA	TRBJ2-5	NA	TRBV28	TGTGCCAGCAGTTTTAGGTCCTCGGAGACCCAGTACTTC	CASSFRSSETQYF
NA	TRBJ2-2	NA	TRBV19	TGTGCCAGTACATACACCGGGGAGCTGTTTTTT	CASTYTGELFF